This T cell receptor beta chain derives from a study of blood T cell repertoires in COVID-19. Participant ages covered about 18 to 95 years across 24 US areas. Assignments of participants to cohorts depended upon their own reported clinical history. V was shortened by 1 base and J by 8 bases, with 8 bases between the two germline ends. Germline CDR1 SGHTA, CDR2 FQGNSA. The CDR3 contains 12 residues. The table came from immunoSEQ multiplex PCR; TCRdb's copy has only in-frame clones and leaves some out. The table includes 300,000 to 400,000 clones, approximately 92% detected once. This sequence was found in a man younger than 35 who had recovered from COVID-19. Sample: PBMCs or T cells enriched from blood (not recorded which). The genes are TRBV7-2 and TRBJ1-2, with unresolved D. The CDR3 protein is CASSLEVEGYTF. The CDR3, as DNA: TGTGCCAGCAGCTTAGAAGTTGAGGGCTACACCTTC.